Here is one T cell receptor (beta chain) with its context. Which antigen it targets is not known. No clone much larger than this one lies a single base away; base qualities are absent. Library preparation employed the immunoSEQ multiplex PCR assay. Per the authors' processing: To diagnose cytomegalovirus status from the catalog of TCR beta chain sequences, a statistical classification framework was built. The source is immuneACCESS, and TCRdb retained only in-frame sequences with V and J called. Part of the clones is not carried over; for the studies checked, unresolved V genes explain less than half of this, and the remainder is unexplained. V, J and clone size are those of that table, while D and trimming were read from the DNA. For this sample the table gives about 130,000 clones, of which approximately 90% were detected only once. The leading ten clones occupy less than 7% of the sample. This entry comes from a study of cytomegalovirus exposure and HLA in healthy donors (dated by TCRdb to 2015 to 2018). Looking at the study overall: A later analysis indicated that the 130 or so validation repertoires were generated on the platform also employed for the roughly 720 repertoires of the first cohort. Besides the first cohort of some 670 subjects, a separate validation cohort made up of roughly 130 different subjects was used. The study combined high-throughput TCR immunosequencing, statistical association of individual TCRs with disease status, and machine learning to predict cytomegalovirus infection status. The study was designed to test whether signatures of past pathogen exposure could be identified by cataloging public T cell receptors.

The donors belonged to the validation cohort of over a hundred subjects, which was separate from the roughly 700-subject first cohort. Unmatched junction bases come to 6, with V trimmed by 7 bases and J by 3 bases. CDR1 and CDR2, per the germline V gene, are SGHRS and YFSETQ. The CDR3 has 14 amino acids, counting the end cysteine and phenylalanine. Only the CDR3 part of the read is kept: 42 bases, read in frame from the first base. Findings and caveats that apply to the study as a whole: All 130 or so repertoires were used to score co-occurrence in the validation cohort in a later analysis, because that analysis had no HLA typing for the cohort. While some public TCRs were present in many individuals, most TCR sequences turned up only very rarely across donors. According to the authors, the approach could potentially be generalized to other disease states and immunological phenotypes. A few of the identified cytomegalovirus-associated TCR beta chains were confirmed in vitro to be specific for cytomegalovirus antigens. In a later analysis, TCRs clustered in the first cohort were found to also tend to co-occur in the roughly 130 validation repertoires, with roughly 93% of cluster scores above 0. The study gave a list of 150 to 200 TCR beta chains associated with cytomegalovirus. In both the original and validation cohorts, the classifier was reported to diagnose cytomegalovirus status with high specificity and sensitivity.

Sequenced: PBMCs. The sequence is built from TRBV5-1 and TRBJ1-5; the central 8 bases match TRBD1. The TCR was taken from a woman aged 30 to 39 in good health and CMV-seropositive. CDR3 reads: CASATGESNQPQHF. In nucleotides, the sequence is TGCGCCAGCGCGACAGGGGAATCCAATCAGCCCCAGCATTTT.